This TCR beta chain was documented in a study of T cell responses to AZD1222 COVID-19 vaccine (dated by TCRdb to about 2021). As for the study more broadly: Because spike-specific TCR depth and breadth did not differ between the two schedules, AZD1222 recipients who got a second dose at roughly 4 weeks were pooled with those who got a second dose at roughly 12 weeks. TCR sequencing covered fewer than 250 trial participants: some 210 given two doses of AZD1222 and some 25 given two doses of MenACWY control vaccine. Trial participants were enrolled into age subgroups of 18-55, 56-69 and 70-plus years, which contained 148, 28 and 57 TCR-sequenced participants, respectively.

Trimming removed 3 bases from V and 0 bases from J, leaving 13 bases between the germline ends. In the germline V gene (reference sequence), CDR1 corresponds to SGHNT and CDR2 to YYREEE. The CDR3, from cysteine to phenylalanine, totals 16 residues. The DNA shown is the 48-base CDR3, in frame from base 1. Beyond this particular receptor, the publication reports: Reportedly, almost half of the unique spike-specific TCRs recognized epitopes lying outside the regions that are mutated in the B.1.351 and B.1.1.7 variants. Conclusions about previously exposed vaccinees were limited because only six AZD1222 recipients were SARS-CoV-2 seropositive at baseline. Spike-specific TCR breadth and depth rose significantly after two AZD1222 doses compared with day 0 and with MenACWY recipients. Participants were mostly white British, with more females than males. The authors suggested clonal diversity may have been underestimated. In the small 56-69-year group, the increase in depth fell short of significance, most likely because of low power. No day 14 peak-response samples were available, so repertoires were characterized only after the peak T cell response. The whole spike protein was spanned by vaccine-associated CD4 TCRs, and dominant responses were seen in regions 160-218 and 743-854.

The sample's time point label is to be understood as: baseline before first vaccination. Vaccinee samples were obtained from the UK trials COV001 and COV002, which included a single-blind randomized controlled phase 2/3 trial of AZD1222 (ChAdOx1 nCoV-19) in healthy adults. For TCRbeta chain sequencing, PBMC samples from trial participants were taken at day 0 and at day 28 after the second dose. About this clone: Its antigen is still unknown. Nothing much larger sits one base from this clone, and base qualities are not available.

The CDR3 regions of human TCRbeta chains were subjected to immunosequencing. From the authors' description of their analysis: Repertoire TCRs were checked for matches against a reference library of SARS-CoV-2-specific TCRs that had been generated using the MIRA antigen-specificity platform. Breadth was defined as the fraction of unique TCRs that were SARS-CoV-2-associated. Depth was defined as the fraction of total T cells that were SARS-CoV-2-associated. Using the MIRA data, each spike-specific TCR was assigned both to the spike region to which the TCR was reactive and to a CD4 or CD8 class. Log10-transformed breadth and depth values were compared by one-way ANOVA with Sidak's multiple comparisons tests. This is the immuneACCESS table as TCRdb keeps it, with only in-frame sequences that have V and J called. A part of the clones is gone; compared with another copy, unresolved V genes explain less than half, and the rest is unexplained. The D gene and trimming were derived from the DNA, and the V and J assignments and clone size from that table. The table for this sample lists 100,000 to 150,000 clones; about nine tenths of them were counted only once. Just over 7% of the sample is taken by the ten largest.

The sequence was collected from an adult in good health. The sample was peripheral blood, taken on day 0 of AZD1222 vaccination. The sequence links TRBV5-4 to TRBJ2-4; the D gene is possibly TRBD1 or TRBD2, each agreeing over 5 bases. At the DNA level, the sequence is TGTGCCAGCAGCTCACCGGGGCCGGAAGCCAAAAACATTCAGTACTTC. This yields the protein CASSSPGPEAKNIQYF.